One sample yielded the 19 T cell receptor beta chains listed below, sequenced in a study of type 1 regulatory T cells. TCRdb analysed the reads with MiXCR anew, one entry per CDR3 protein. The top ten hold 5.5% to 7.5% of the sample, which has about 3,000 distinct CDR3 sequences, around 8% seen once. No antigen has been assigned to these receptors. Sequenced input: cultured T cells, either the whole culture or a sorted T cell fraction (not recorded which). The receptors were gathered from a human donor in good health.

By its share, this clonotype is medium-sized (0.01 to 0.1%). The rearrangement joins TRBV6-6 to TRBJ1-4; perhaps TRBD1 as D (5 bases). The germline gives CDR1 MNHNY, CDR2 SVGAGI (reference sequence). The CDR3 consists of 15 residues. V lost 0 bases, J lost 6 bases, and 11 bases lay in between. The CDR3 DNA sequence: TGTGCCAGCAGTTACTCTGAGGGGCTGGATGAAAAACTGTTTTTT. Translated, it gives CASSYSEGLDEKLFF.

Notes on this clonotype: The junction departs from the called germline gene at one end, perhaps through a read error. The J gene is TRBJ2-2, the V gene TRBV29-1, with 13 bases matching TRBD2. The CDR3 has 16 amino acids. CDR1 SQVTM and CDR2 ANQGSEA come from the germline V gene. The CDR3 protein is CSVAGTSGTNTGGLLF. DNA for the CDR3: TGCAGCGTCGCCGGGACTAGCGGGACGAACACCGGGGGGCTGCTTTTT.

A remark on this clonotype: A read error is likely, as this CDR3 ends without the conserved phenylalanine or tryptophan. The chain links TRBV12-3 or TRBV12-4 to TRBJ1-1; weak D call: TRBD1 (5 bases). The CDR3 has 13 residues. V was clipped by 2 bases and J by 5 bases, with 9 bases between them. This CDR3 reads CASSLNGGTEAFC. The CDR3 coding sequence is TGTGCCAGCAGTTTAAACGGGGGAACTGAAGCTTTCTGT.

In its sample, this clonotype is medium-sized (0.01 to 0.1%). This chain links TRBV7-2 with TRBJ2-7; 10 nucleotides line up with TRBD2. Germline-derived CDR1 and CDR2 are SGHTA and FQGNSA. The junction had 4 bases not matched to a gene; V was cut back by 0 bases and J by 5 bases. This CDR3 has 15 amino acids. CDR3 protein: CASSLALAGVDEQYF. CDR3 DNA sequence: TGTGCCAGCAGCTTAGCCCTAGCGGGAGTAGACGAGCAGTACTTC.

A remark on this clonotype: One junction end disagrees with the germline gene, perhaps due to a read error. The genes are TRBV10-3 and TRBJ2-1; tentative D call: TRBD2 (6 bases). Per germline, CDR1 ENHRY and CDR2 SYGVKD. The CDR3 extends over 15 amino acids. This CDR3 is CASSELAGSYNEQFF. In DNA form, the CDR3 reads TGTGCCAGCAGTGAGTTGGCGGGAAGCTACAATGAGCAATTCTTC.

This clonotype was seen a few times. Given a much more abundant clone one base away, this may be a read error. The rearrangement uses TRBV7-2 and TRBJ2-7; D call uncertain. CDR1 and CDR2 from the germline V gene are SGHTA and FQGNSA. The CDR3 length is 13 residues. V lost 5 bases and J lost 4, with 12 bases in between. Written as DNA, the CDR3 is TGTGCCAGCAGCATAACTCATGCTTACGAGCAGTACTTC. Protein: CASSITHAYEQYF. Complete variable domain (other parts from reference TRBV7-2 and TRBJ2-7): GAGVSQSPSNKVTEKGKDVELRCDPISGHTALYWYRQSLGQGLEFLIYFQGNSAPDKSGLPSDRFSAERTGGSVSTLTIQRTQQEDSAVYLCASSITHAYEQYFGPGTRLTVT.

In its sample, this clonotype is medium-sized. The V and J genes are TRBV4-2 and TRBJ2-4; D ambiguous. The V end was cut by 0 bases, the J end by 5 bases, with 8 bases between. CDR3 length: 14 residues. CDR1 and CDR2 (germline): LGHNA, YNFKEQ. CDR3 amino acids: CASSQDLRENIQYF. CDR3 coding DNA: TGTGCCAGCAGCCAAGATTTACGGGAAAACATTCAGTACTTC.

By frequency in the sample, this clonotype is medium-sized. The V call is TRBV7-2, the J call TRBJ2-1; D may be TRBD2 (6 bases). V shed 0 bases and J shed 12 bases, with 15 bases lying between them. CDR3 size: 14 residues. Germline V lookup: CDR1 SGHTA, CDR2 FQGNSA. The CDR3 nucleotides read TGTGCCAGCAGCTTAGCGGGCCCGATCGGGGGGCAGTTCTTC. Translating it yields CASSLAGPIGGQFF. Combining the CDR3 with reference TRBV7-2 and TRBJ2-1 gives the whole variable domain GAGVSQSPSNKVTEKGKDVELRCDPISGHTALYWYRQSLGQGLEFLIYFQGNSAPDKSGLPSDRFSAERTGGSVSTLTIQRTQQEDSAVYLCASSLAGPIGGQFFGPGTRLTVL.

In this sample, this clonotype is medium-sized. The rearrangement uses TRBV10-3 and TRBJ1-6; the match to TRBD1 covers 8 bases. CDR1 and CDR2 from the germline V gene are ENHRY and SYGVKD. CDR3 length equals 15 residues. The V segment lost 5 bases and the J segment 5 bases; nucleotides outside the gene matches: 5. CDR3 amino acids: CAISPDRVHNSPLHF. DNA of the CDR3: TGTGCCATCAGTCCGGACAGGGTCCATAATTCACCCCTCCACTTT.

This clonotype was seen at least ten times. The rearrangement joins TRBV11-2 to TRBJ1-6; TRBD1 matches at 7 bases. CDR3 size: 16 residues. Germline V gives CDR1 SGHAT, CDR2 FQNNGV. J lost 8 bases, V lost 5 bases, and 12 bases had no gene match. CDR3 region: CASSPQTGFKDSPLHF. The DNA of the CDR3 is TGTGCCAGCAGCCCGCAGACAGGGTTCAAGGATTCACCCCTCCACTTT.

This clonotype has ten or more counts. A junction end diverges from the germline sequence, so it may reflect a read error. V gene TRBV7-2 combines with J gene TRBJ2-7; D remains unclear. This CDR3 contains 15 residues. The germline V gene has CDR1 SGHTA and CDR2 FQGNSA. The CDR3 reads CASGLVVSTTSEQYF. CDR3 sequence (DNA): TGTGCCAGCGGCTTAGTGGTTAGCACCACCTCCGAGCAGTACTTC.

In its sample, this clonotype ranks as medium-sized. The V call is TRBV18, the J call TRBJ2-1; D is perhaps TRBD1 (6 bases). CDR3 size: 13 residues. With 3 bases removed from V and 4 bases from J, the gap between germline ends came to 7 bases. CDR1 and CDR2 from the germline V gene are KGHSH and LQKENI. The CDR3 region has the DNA TGTGCCAGCTCACCGGACAGTTACAATGAGCAGTTCTTC. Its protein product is CASSPDSYNEQFF. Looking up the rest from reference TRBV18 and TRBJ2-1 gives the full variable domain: NAGVMQNPRHLVRRRGQEARLRCSPMKGHSHVYWYRQLPEEGLKFMVYLQKENIIDESGMPKERFSAEFPKEGPSILRIQQVVRGDSAAYFCASSPDSYNEQFFGPGTRLTVL.

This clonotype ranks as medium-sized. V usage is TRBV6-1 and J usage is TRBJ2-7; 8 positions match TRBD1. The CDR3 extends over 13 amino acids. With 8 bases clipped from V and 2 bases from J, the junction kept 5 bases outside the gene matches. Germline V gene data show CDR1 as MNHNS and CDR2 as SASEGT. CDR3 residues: CASLSRGPYEQYF. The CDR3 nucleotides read TGTGCCAGCCTTTCCAGGGGGCCCTACGAGCAGTACTTC.

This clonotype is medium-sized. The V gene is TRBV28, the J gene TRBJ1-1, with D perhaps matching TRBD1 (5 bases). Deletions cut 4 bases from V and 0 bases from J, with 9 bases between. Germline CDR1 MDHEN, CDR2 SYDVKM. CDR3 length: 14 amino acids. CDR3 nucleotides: TGTGCCAGCAGTTCCGGGGGGGTGAACACTGAAGCTTTCTTT. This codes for CASSSGGVNTEAFF.

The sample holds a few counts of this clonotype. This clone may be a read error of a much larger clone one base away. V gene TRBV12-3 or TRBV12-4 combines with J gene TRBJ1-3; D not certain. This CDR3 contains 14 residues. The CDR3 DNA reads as TGTGCCACCTCTGAAATAATCTCTGGAAACATCATATATTTT. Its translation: CATSEIISGNIIYF.

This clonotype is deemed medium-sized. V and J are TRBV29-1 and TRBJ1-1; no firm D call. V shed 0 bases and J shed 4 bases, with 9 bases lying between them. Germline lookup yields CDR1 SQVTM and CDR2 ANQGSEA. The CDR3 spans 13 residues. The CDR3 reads CSVEDFRGTEAFF. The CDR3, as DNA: TGCAGCGTTGAAGATTTCCGGGGCACTGAAGCTTTCTTT.

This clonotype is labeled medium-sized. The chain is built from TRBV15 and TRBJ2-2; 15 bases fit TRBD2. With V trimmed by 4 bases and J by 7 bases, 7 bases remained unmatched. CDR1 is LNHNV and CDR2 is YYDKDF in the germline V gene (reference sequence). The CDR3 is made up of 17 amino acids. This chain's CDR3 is CATSKGLAGGPLGELFF. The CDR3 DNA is TGTGCCACCAGCAAGGGACTAGCGGGAGGCCCACTCGGGGAGCTGTTTTTT.

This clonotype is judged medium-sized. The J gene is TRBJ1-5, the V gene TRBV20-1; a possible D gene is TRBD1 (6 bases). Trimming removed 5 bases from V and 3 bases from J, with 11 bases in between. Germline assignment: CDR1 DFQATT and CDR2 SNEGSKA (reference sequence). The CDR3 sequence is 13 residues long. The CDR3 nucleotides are TGCAGTGCTGGAACAGGGAACAATCAGCCCCAGCATTTT. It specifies CSAGTGNNQPQHF.

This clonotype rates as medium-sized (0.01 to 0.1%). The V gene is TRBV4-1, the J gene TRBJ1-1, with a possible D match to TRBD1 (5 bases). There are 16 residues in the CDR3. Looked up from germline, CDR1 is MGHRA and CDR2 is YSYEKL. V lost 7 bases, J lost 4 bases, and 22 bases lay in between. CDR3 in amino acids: CASTDSGTLRGTEAFF. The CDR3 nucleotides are TGCGCCAGCACCGATTCCGGGACTTTGAGGGGCACTGAAGCTTTCTTT.